This paragraph reports one TCR beta chain. What it recognizes is unknown. Sequenced by immunoSEQ multiplex PCR; TCRdb stores in-frame clones only, minus some. Found here are hundreds of thousands of clones, 80% to 90% of them singletons; the top ten hold about 2.7%. There are 13 residues in the CDR3. V was trimmed by 3 bases and J by 5 bases, leaving 10 bases between them. CDR1 SGHTA and CDR2 FQGTGA come from the germline V gene. This specimen belongs to a study of Ad26.COV2.S vaccination and SARS-CoV-2 variants. Study-wide context: In the COV1001 trial, the donor was in the Ad26.COV2.S arm.

Sample treatment: some 20 received Ad26.COV2.S at low or high dose, single or two shots; about 5 received placebo; per-sample allocation not given. Day 63 following the first vaccine or placebo injection was when the samples were taken. Study results and limitations: The breadth of spike-specific CD8+ and CD4+ T cell responses after vaccination was reportedly substantial.

The sample here was peripheral blood, taken in a trial of Ad26.COV2.S vaccine versus placebo. V gene TRBV7-3 combines with J gene TRBJ1-2; D not resolved. This clonotype originated in a person between 18 and 59 years old who received the Ad26.COV2.S COVID-19 vaccine or a placebo. The CDR3 is CASSLPSGYGYTF. DNA of the CDR3: TGTGCCAGCAGCTTGCCCTCGGGGTATGGCTACACCTTC.